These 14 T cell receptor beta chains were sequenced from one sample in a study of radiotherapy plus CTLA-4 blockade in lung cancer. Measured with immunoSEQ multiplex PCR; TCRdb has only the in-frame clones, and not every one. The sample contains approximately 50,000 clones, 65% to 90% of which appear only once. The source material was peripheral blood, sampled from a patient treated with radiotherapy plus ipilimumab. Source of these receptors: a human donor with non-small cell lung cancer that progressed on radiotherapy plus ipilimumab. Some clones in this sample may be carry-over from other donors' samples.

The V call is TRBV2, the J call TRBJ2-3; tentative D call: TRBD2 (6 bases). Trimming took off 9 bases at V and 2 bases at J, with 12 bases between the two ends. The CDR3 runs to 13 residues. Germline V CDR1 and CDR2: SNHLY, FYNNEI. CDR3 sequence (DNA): TGTGCCAGTTCTGGGACTCACACAGATACGCAGTATTTT. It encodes CASSGTHTDTQYF.

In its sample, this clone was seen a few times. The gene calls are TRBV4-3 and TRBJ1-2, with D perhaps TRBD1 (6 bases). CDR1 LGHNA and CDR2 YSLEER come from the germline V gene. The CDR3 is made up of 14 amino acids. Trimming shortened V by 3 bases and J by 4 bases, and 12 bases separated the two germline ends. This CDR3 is CASSHDRRFYGYTF. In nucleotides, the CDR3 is TGCGCCAGCAGCCATGACAGGAGATTCTATGGCTACACCTTC.

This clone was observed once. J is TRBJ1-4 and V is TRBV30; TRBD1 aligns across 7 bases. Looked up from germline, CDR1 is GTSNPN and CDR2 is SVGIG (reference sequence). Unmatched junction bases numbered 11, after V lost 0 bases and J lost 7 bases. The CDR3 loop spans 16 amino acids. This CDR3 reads CAWSVSRTGGSEKLFF. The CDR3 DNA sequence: TGTGCCTGGAGTGTAAGCCGGACAGGCGGAAGTGAAAAACTGTTTTTT.

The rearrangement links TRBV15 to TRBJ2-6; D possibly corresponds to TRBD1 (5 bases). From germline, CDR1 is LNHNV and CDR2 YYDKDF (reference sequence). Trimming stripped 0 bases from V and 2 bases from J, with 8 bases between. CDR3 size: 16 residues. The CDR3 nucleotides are TGTGCCACCAGCAGAGACCCCAGGGCTGGGGCCAACGTCCTGACTTTC. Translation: CATSRDPRAGANVLTF.

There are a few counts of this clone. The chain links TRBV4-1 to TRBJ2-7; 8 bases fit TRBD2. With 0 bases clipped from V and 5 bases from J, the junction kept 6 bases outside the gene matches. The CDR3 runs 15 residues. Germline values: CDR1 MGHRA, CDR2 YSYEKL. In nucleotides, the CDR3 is TGCGCCAGCAGCCAAGAGTCTAGCGGGTTTGACGAGCAGTACTTC. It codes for CASSQESSGFDEQYF.

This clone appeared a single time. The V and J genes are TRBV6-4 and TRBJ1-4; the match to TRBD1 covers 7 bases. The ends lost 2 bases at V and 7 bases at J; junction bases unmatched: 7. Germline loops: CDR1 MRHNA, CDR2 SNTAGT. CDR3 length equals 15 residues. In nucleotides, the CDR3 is TGTGCCAGCAGTGACCCACAGGGGTGGTGTGAAAAACTGTTTTTT. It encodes CASSDPQGWCEKLFF.

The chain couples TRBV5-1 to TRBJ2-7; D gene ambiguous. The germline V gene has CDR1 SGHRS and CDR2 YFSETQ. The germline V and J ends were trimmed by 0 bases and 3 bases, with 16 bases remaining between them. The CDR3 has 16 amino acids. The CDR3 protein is CASSLARNQRHYEQYF. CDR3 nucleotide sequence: TGCGCCAGCAGCTTGGCCAGGAACCAACGGCACTACGAGCAGTACTTC.

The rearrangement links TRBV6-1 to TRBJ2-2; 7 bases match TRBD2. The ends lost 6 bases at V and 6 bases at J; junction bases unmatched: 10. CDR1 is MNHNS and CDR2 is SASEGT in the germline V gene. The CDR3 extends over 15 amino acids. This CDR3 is CASRWTSGLPGELFF. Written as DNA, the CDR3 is TGTGCCAGCAGGTGGACTAGTGGGTTGCCCGGGGAGCTGTTTTTT.

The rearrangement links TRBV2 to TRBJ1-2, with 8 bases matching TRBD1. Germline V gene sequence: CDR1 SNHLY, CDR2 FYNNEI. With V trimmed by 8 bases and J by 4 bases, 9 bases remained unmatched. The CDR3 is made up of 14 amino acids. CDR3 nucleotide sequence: TGTGCCAGCTCTCTGGACAGGGAAACCTATGGCTACACCTTC. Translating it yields CASSLDRETYGYTF. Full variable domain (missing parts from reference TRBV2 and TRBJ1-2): EPEVTQTPSHQVTQMGQEVILRCVPISNHLYFYWYRQILGQKVEFLVSFYNNEISEKSEIFDDQFSVERPDGSNFTLKIRSTKLEDSAMYFCASSLDRETYGYTFGSGTRLTVV.

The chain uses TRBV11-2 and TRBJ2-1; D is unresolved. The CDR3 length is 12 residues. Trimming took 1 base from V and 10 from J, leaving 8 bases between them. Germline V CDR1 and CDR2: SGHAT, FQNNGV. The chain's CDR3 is CASSLGDTEQFF. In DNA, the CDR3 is TGTGCCAGCAGCTTAGGAGACACCGAGCAGTTCTTC.

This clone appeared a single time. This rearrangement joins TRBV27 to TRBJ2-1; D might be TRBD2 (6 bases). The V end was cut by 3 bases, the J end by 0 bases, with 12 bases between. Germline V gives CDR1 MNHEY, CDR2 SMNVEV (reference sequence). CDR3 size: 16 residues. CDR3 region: CASSLGGTGSYNEQFF. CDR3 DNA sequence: TGTGCCAGCAGTTTGGGGGGTACCGGCTCCTACAATGAGCAGTTCTTC.

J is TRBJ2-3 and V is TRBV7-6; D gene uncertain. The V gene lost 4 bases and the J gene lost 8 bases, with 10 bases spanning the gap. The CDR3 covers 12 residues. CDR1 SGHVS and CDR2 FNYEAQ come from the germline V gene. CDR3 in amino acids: CASSSQSGTQYF. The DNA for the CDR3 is TGTGCCAGCAGCTCCCAATCCGGTACGCAGTATTTT.

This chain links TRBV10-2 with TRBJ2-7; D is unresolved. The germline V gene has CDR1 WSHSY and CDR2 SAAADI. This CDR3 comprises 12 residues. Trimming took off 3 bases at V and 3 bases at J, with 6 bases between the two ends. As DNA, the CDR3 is TGCGCCAGCAGTGAACAGTACTACGAGCAGTACTTC. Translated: CASSEQYYEQYF.

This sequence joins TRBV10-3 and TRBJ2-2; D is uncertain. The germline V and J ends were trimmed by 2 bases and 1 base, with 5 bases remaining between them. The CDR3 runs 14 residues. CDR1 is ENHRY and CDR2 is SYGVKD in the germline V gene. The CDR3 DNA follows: TGTGCCATCAGTGAGGCCAGGAACACCGGGGAGCTGTTTTTT. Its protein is CAISEARNTGELFF.